The rows below give T cell receptor beta chains drawn from one sample of a study of response to subunit inactivated influenza vaccine. From the RT-PCR reads, TCRdb called clonotypes with MiXCR, one entry per CDR3 protein. The sample has 500,000 to 650,000 distinct CDR3 sequences; approximately 7.6% are singletons. The specimen comprised PBMCs from blood, sampled roughly 24 months after vaccination. Source of these receptors: a man aged 50-75 years who received an inactivated influenza vaccine. Each CDR3 is given with its conserved first and last residue. D genes are given only for firm matches. Rows give clone size only sometimes, using once, few, many, or a class for an expanded clone.

V,J,D,size,DNA,CDR3
TRBV7-2,TRBJ1-5,.,many,TGTGCCAGCAGCTTAGCCGGGAGTCAGCCCCAGCATTTT,CASSLAGSQPQHF
TRBV11-2,TRBJ2-1,.,.,TGTGCCAGCAGCTTAGTCTTCCCTAGCAGGAGCTCCTACAATGAGCAGTTCTTC,CASSLVFPSRSSYNEQFF
TRBV7-2,TRBJ2-2,TRBD2,few,TGTGCCAGCAGACTGCGCGGGGGGGCAAACGGGGAGCTGTTTTTT,CASRLRGGANGELFF
TRBV20-1,TRBJ1-1,.,few,TGCAGTGCTAGAGATGGAGGCAGGGGTTCGAACACTGAAGCTTTCTTT,CSARDGGRGSNTEAFF
TRBV28,TRBJ1-2,.,many,TGTGCCAGCAGTTTATTGACCAACTATGGCTACACCTTC,CASSLLTNYGYTF
TRBV10-3,TRBJ1-1,.,.,TGTGCCATCAGGGAGTATTCAGACAGACAGATTGAAGCTTTCTTT,CAIREYSDRQIEAFF
TRBV27,TRBJ1-1,TRBD1,.,TGTGCCAGCAGTCCCCACACAGGGGTCTCTGAAGCTTTCTTT,CASSPHTGVSEAFF
TRBV7-2,TRBJ1-5,.,few,TGTGCCAGCAGCTTACTGCGGGGTATGCCCCAGCATTTT,CASSLLRGMPQHF
TRBV12-3/TRBV12-4,TRBJ2-7,TRBD2,many,TGTGCCAGCAGTTTCGACAGCGGGGCTTACTACGAGCAGTACTTC,CASSFDSGAYYEQYF
TRBV6-2/TRBV6-3,TRBJ2-5,.,.,TGTGCCAGCAGAAGCGCGGGGTTCCAAGAGACCCAGTACTTC,CASRSAGFQETQYF
TRBV12-3/TRBV12-4,TRBJ2-5,.,.,TGTGCCAGCAGACCCGGGGAGCGACGACAAGAGACCCAGTACTTC,CASRPGERRQETQYF
TRBV7-2,TRBJ2-5,TRBD2,few,TGTGCCAGCAGCGCCGGACTAGCGGGAGCCCCCCCAGAGACCCAGTACTTC,CASSAGLAGAPPETQYF
TRBV5-1,TRBJ2-1,TRBD1,few,TGCGCCAGCAGTCCTTCACAGGGGCTCGCAAGAAATGAGCAGTTCTTC,CASSPSQGLARNEQFF
TRBV2,TRBJ2-5,TRBD2,.,TGTGCCAGCAGCGAACTAGCGGGGGCGGGATCCGAGACCCAGTACTTC,CASSELAGAGSETQYF
TRBV4-1,TRBJ1-1,.,many,TGCGCCAGCAGCCAAGAACCCAGTATGAACACTGAAGCTTTCTTT,CASSQEPSMNTEAFF
TRBV14,TRBJ2-7,.,.,TGTGCCAGCAGCCAAAACCCGGATGGCGAGCAGTACTTC,CASSQNPDGEQYF
TRBV7-8,TRBJ1-5,TRBD1,.,TGTGCCAGCAGCTTCCGACAGGGACATCAGCCCCAGCATTTT,CASSFRQGHQPQHF
TRBV24-1,TRBJ2-3,.,few,TGTGCCACCAGTGACGCCGGACAGTCCTCATGGCCAGATACGCAGTATTTT,CATSDAGQSSWPDTQYF
TRBV15,TRBJ2-1,TRBD2,many,TGTGCCACCAGCAGACTAGCGGTTGGCTACAATGAGCAGTTCTTC,CATSRLAVGYNEQFF
TRBV2,TRBJ2-7,.,many,TGTGCCAGCAGAGACCCTGGACTGGGCTACGAGCAGTACTTC,CASRDPGLGYEQYF
TRBV10-3,TRBJ1-4,.,many,TGTGCCATCAGTGATTCCGCCCGGGGGGCGGGTGAAAAACTGTTTTTT,CAISDSARGAGEKLFF
TRBV12-3/TRBV12-4,TRBJ2-2,TRBD1,few,TGTGCCAGCAGGACGGGACAGACGAACACCGGGGAGCTGTTTTTT,CASRTGQTNTGELFF
TRBV3-1,TRBJ2-7,.,many,TGTGCCAGCAGCGAGGGACGGTCCTTTTTCTACGAGCAGTACTTC,CASSEGRSFFYEQYF
TRBV27,TRBJ2-2,.,.,TGTGCCAGCAGTTTAGTGAGGGGGGGGTATGACACCGGGGAGCTGTTTTTT,CASSLVRGGYDTGELFF
TRBV6-2/TRBV6-3,TRBJ2-1,.,many,TGTGCCAGCAGTTACTGGGGGGGAACAGGGGAGAATGAGCAGTTCTTC,CASSYWGGTGENEQFF
TRBV12-3/TRBV12-4,TRBJ2-1,TRBD1,few,TGTGCCAGCAGTTTTGGACAGGCTCGGGGTGAGCAGTTCTTC,CASSFGQARGEQFF
TRBV4-3,TRBJ2-1,TRBD2,few,TGCGCCAGCAGCCAAGATCTTCTAGCGGGAAGTTATGAGCAGTTCTTC,CASSQDLLAGSYEQFF
TRBV29-1,TRBJ2-7,TRBD2,.,TGCAGCGTTGTTCTAGCGGGAGGGGTGCAGTACTTC,CSVVLAGGVQYF
TRBV20-1,TRBJ1-5,.,many,TGCAGTGCTAGAGATCCCCCTAGCAATCAGCCCCAGCATTTT,CSARDPPSNQPQHF
TRBV12-3/TRBV12-4,TRBJ2-7,TRBD2,few,TGTGCCAGCAGTTTGGGGGGGAGTTATTCCTACGAGCAGTACTTC,CASSLGGSYSYEQYF
TRBV15,TRBJ2-3,.,few,TGTGCCACCAGCAGGACCCTAGGGGATACGCAGTATTTT,CATSRTLGDTQYF
TRBV11-2,TRBJ2-1,TRBD2,.,TGTGCCAGCAGCTTAAGGGTGGGGGGGTCGGATGAGCAGTTCTTC,CASSLRVGGSDEQFF
TRBV14,TRBJ2-3,TRBD2,few,TGTGCCAGTACTAGCGGGGGGGCCGCAGATACGCAGTATTTT,CASTSGGAADTQYF
TRBV7-9,TRBJ2-1,.,few,TGTGCCAGCAGCTTAGGACCCCTGGCTGAGCAGTTCTTC,CASSLGPLAEQFF
TRBV12-3/TRBV12-4,TRBJ2-2,TRBD1,few,TGTGCCAGCAGTTTCGCAGGGGGTGTCGGGGAGCTGTTTTTT,CASSFAGGVGELFF
TRBV29-1,TRBJ2-7,.,.,TGCAGCGTTGAAGAGGGGGGCAACGAGCAGTACTTC,CSVEEGGNEQYF
TRBV28,TRBJ2-2,TRBD2,.,TGTGCCAGCAGAAGCTTTAAGCGGGGGGCTCGTGGGGAGCTGTTTTTT,CASRSFKRGARGELFF
TRBV28,TRBJ1-5,.,many,TGTGCCAGCAGTTCCTCGGCCGCCGGGAGCTACAATCAGCCCCAGCATTTT,CASSSSAAGSYNQPQHF
TRBV5-6,TRBJ2-5,TRBD1,few,TGTGCCAGCAGCAAACTGACAGGGATAATTTTTCTAGAGACCCAGTACTTC,CASSKLTGIIFLETQYF
TRBV19,TRBJ1-5,.,.,TGTGCCAGTAGCAAAAGACAGGTCGGCAATCAGCCCCAGCATTTT,CASSKRQVGNQPQHF
TRBV9,TRBJ2-5,.,.,TGTGCCAGCAGCCCTCGACAGAAAGGAGAGACCCAGTACTTC,CASSPRQKGETQYF
TRBV11-2,TRBJ2-3,TRBD2,.,TGTGCCAGCAGCATAACCGGGACTAGCGGGAGATTCACAGATACGCAGTATTTT,CASSITGTSGRFTDTQYF
TRBV10-3,TRBJ2-1,TRBD2,.,TGTGCCATCAGTGAGCCGGGACTAGCGGGAGGGCCCGGCGATGAGCAGTTCTTC,CAISEPGLAGGPGDEQFF
TRBV19,TRBJ1-1,TRBD1,.,TGTGCCAGTAGTTTCACACAGGGGGTCAAGAACACTGAAGCTTTCTTT,CASSFTQGVKNTEAFF
TRBV5-1,TRBJ2-3,TRBD2,few,TGCGCCAGTCGACGGACTAGCGGGAGCGAGGGCACAGATACGCAGTATTTT,CASRRTSGSEGTDTQYF
TRBV5-1,TRBJ2-5,.,.,TGCGCCAGCAGCTTTCGTGCCGGGAGCCGAGAGACCCAGTACTTC,CASSFRAGSRETQYF
TRBV7-8,TRBJ2-1,TRBD1,.,TGTGCCAGCAGCTTGTGGGGCTGGGACAGAGGGAAAAATGAGCAGTTCTTC,CASSLWGWDRGKNEQFF
TRBV29-1,TRBJ2-3,TRBD2,.,TGCAGCGTTGGGGTAGCGGGAGGGAGCACAGATACGCAGTATTTT,CSVGVAGGSTDTQYF